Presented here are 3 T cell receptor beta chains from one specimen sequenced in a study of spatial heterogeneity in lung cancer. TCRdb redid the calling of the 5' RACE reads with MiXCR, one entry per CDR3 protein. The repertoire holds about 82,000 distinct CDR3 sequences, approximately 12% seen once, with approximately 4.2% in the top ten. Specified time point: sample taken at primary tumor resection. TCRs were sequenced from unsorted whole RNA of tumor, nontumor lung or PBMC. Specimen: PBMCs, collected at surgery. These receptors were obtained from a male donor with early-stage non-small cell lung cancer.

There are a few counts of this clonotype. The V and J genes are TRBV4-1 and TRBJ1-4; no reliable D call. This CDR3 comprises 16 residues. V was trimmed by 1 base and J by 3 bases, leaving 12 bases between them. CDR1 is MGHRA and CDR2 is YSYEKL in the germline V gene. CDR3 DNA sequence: TGCGCCAGCAGCCAAGTGATCGGGCTAGCTAATGAAAAACTGTTTTTT. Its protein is CASSQVIGLANEKLFF.

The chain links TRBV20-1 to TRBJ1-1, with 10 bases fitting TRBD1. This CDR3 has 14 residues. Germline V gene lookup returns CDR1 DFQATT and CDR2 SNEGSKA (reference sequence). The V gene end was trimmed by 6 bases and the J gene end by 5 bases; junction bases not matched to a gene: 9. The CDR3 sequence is CSARQGALGTEAFF. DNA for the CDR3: TGCAGTGCACGACAGGGGGCTTTAGGGACTGAAGCTTTCTTT.

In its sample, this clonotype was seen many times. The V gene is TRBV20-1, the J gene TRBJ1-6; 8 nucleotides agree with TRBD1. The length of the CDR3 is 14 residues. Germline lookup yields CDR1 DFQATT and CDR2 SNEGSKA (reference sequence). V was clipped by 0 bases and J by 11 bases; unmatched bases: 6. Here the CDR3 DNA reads TGCAGTGCTAGAGATAAGGGACAGGTGACACCCCTCCACTTT. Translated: CSARDKGQVTPLHF.